The 23 T cell receptor beta chains in this list originate from one sample, sequenced in a study of graft-versus-host responses after intestinal transplantation. Antigens of these TCRs are unknown. Libraries were prepared by immunoSEQ multiplex PCR; TCRdb keeps only in-frame clonotypes and omits some of them. The repertoire holds under 90,000 clones, with approximately 90% as singletons. This specimen consisted of unstimulated CD4+ T cells sorted from spleen or lymph node cells, obtained before transplant. These receptors were collected from a human donor who was the organ donor for an intestinal transplant.

This chain joins TRBV10-3 and TRBJ1-3; the match to TRBD1 covers 8 bases. Per germline, CDR1 ENHRY and CDR2 SYGVKD. The length of the CDR3 is 13 residues. The junction had 5 bases not matched to a gene; V was cut back by 10 bases and J by 3 bases. The CDR3 DNA reads TGTGCCACTTACAGGGGGGATGGAAACACCATATATTTT. It specifies CATYRGDGNTIYF.

This chain connects TRBV14 to TRBJ1-6; 7 bases are a match to TRBD1. This CDR3 spans 13 amino acids. J gave up 8 bases and V 4 bases, and 2 bases lay outside the gene matches. Germline V lookup: CDR1 SGHDN, CDR2 FVKESK. CDR3 DNA: TGTGCCAGCAGCCGGGACAGAGATTCACCCCTCCACTTT. Amino acids: CASSRDRDSPLHF.

The chain recombines TRBV11-3 with TRBJ2-2, with 9 bases identical to TRBD2. This CDR3 contains 15 residues. In germline, CDR1 is SGHNT, CDR2 YENEEA. Losses at the gene ends were 3 bases for V and 3 bases for J; bases not matched to a gene: 2. CDR3 loop: CASSFAGGDTGELFF. CDR3 nucleotide sequence: TGTGCCAGCAGCTTTGCGGGAGGGGACACCGGGGAGCTGTTTTTT.

The chain is built from TRBV28 and TRBJ1-5; a weak D match, TRBD1 (5 bases). This CDR3 is built from 12 residues. Germline CDR1 MDHEN, CDR2 SYDVKM. The V end was cut by 4 bases, the J end by 12 bases, with 13 bases between. The chain's CDR3 is CASSSTRDSQHF. For the CDR3, the DNA is TGTGCCAGCAGTTCCACCAGGGATAGCCAGCATTTT.

This clone came up once. The chain combines TRBV25-1 with TRBJ1-1; D is undetermined. CDR3 length equals 12 residues. V lost 4 bases, J lost 4 bases, and 7 bases lay in between. The V gene's germline CDR1 is MGHDK and CDR2 SYGVNS. The CDR3 DNA follows: TGTGCCAGCAGTGCGTTCGGCACTGAAGCTTTCTTT. It translates to CASSAFGTEAFF.

The chain links TRBV5-1 to TRBJ1-2; TRBD1 agrees at 10 bases. Trimming removed 0 bases from V and 4 bases from J; junction bases left unmatched: 3. This CDR3 spans 15 amino acids. CDR1 is SGHRS and CDR2 is YFSETQ in the germline V gene. In DNA form, the CDR3 reads TGCGCCAGCAGCTTGGGGGGACAGGGGAGCTATGGCTACACCTTC. Translated: CASSLGGQGSYGYTF.

The chain uses TRBV6-5 and TRBJ2-3; D remains unclear. Germline assignment: CDR1 MNHEY and CDR2 SVGAGI. Trimming stripped 2 bases from V and 6 bases from J, with 6 bases between. The CDR3 has 12 residues. CDR3 in amino acids: CASSYIEDTQYF. The CDR3 coding sequence is TGTGCCAGCAGTTACATAGAGGATACGCAGTATTTT.

This chain uses TRBV12-5 with TRBJ2-1, with 7 nucleotides matching TRBD2. The CDR3 has 16 amino acids. Germline V gene lookup returns CDR1 LGHNT and CDR2 FRNRAP. V lost 3 bases and J lost 8; bases outside the gene matches: 13. The CDR3 loop reads CASGFQSGGPRHEQFF. The CDR3 DNA follows: TGTGCTAGTGGTTTCCAATCGGGAGGACCCCGCCATGAGCAGTTCTTC.

This rearrangement joins TRBV7-8 to TRBJ2-7, with no clear D. Trimming pared 4 bases from V and 5 bases from J, leaving 12 bases between. The CDR3 sequence is 13 residues long. Germline lookup yields CDR1 SGHVS and CDR2 FQNEAQ. The CDR3 spells CASSSEPQDEQYF. In DNA form, the CDR3 reads TGTGCCAGCAGCTCAGAACCTCAGGACGAGCAGTACTTC.

This clone was seen just once. The chain carries TRBV6-1 and TRBJ1-5; unclear D gene. This CDR3 contains 12 residues. Germline V gene data show CDR1 as MNHNS and CDR2 as SASEGT. Trimming took 5 bases from V and 1 from J, leaving 3 bases between them. The CDR3 coding sequence is TGTGCCAGCAGTCTCAGCAATCAGCCCCAGCATTTT. Translated: CASSLSNQPQHF.

In its sample, this clone was seen a few times. V gene TRBV6-5 combines with J gene TRBJ2-2; D not certain. Germline V gives CDR1 MNHEY, CDR2 SVGAGI. V lost 9 bases and J 4 bases, leaving 6 bases between the germline ends. The CDR3 spans 11 residues. In DNA, the CDR3 is TGTGCCAGGGAGTTCACCGGGGAGCTGTTTTTT. This encodes CAREFTGELFF.

The chain couples TRBV6-5 to TRBJ2-2; TRBD2 is a possible D gene (6 bases). In germline, CDR1 is MNHEY, CDR2 SVGAGI. V lost 8 bases, J lost 4 bases, and 11 bases lay in between. The CDR3 covers 13 residues. The CDR3, as DNA: TGTGCCAGCCTGCGGGGAGGCACCGGGGAGCTGTTTTTT. As protein: CASLRGGTGELFF.

The sample holds one count of this clone. The rearrangement links TRBV12-5 to TRBJ2-1, with 8 bases identical to TRBD2. Germline trimming cut 1 base from V and 4 bases from J; bases unmatched to any gene: 3. The CDR3 is 15 amino acids. Per the germline V gene, CDR1 is LGHNT and CDR2 is FRNRAP. CDR3 nucleotides: TGTGCTAGTGGTTTGGGGGGGACTAGATACAATGAGCAGTTCTTC. Its protein product is CASGLGGTRYNEQFF.

The chain carries TRBV19 and TRBJ1-5; 7 bases align to TRBD1. Germline assignment: CDR1 LNHDA and CDR2 SQIVND (reference sequence). The CDR3 sequence is 18 residues long. Trimming removed 6 bases from V and 3 bases from J; junction bases left unmatched: 17. CDR3: CASRNGGQTLLINQPQHF. DNA of the CDR3: TGTGCCAGTAGAAACGGGGGACAGACCCTCTTGATCAATCAGCCCCAGCATTTT.

The rearrangement links TRBV29-1 to TRBJ2-5; D not certain. Trimming shortened V by 4 bases and J by 1 base, and 7 bases separated the two germline ends. This CDR3 is 12 amino acids long. Germline CDR1 reads SQVTM; CDR2 reads ANQGSEA. CDR3 nucleotide sequence: TGCAGCGTTGGACACCCCCAAGAGACCCAGTACTTC. Translating it yields CSVGHPQETQYF.

The V gene is TRBV7-8, the J gene TRBJ2-7; 12 bases align to TRBD2. The CDR3 contains 19 residues. The ends lost 5 bases at V and 3 bases at J; junction bases unmatched: 17. The germline V gene has CDR1 SGHVS and CDR2 FQNEAQ. In nucleotides, the CDR3 is TGTGCCAGCAGCCGACCCAAGGGACTAGCGGGTAAAGTGGGCTACGAGCAGTACTTC. Its translation is CASSRPKGLAGKVGYEQYF.

The rearrangement links TRBV19 to TRBJ1-2; 8 nucleotides match TRBD1. The germline gives CDR1 LNHDA, CDR2 SQIVND (reference sequence). V lost 2 bases and J lost 4; bases outside the gene matches: 3. CDR3 size: 14 residues. As DNA, the CDR3 is TGTGCCAGTAGTATATCAGGGGGCGTCTATGGCTACACCTTC. This gives the protein CASSISGGVYGYTF.

The chain joins TRBV5-1 to TRBJ2-1; 10 bases line up with TRBD2. The V gene end was trimmed by 4 bases and the J gene end by 0 bases; junction bases not matched to a gene: 7. The germline CDR1 and CDR2 sequences are SGHRS and YFSETQ. The CDR3 length is 17 residues. This CDR3 is CASSPSGGTLSYNEQFF. The CDR3 coding sequence is TGCGCCAGCAGCCCTAGCGGGGGAACCCTCTCCTACAATGAGCAGTTCTTC. The whole variable domain, filled in from reference TRBV5-1 and TRBJ2-1, reads KAGVTQTPRYLIKTRGQQVTLSCSPISGHRSVSWYQQTPGQGLQFLFEYFSETQRNKGNFPGRFSGRQFSNSRSEMNVSTLELGDSALYLCASSPSGGTLSYNEQFFGPGTRLTVL.

The rearrangement uses TRBV4-1 and TRBJ1-4, with D possibly being TRBD1 (5 bases). This CDR3 contains 17 residues. V lost 1 base, J lost 8 bases, and 20 bases lay in between. Germline V lookup: CDR1 MGHRA, CDR2 YSYEKL. CDR3 DNA sequence: TGCGCCAGCAGCCAAGTTCGGAGCAGGGTCACGCGAGAAAAACTGTTTTTT. Amino acid sequence: CASSQVRSRVTREKLFF.

This clone appeared once. The genes are TRBV5-1 and TRBJ2-7; 11 positions match TRBD2. Germline-derived CDR1 and CDR2 are SGHRS and YFSETQ. The V segment lost 0 bases and the J segment 1 base; nucleotides outside the gene matches: 12. This CDR3 region has 19 residues. CDR3 bases: TGCGCCAGCAGCTTGGGTAGGTCTACTAGCGGGAGAGGGTCCTACGAGCAGTACTTC. Protein sequence: CASSLGRSTSGRGSYEQYF.

CDR3 nucleotide sequence: TGTGCCAGCAGTTATCTCGGGGAGTTGGGGTCCTACGAGCAGTACTTC. It encodes CASSYLGELGSYEQYF. The rearrangement uses TRBV6-5 and TRBJ2-7, with a weak D call TRBD2 (5 bases). This CDR3 spans 16 amino acids. Per the germline V gene, CDR1 is MNHEY and CDR2 is SVGAGI. V shed 3 bases and J shed 1 base, with 16 bases lying between them.

Remarks on this clone: An end of the junction differs from the germline gene, which may be a read error. The CDR3 sequence is CASSFLAGGTDAQYF. CDR3 nucleotides: TGTGCCAGCAGTTTCCTAGCGGGGGGCACAGATGCGCAGTATTTT. The chain employs TRBV2 and TRBJ2-3; 11 nucleotides line up with TRBD2. There are 15 residues in the CDR3. Germline V gene lookup returns CDR1 SNHLY and CDR2 FYNNEI.

The rearrangement uses TRBV2 and TRBJ2-5; TRBD2 matches 7 bases. CDR3 length: 12 amino acids. CDR1 and CDR2 from the germline V gene are SNHLY and FYNNEI. J was trimmed by 0 bases and V by 11 bases; bases with no gene match: 3. Here the CDR3 reads CAGLGYQETQYF. The CDR3 DNA reads TGTGCCGGACTAGGGTACCAAGAGACCCAGTACTTC.